The clone carrying this TCR beta chain was seen a single time. Antigen: not known. The data originate from a study of T cell responses to AZD1222 COVID-19 vaccine. Assay used: immunoSEQ multiplex PCR; TCRdb lists only in-frame clones, some missing. The sample records about 140,000 clones, 84% being singletons. Study-wide findings and caveats: White British people made up most donors, females outnumbered males, and clonal diversity was possibly underestimated. Samples come after the peak T cell response, not at day 14.

The ends were cut back, 5 bases at V and 0 bases at J, with 16 bases in the middle. The CDR3 has 17 amino acids. Germline V gene sequence: CDR1 MDHEN, CDR2 SYDVKM. This sequence was found in an adult in good health. This specimen consisted of peripheral blood, obtained on day 0 of AZD1222 vaccination. This chain links TRBV28 with TRBJ2-2; D remains unclear. The CDR3 DNA reads TGTGCCAGCAGTGGGGATCGTCGCAGGACGAACACCGGGGAGCTGTTTTTT. Protein product: CASSGDRRRTNTGELFF.